One TCR beta chain is described in this entry. This clonotype was counted a few times. Its antigen target is currently unknown. One base away there is no much larger clone; base qualities are not given. CDR1 and CDR2 are drawn from the germline V gene: MNHNS, SASEGT. V sheds 5 bases and J sheds 9 bases, leaving 14 bases between their ends. Counted from cysteine to phenylalanine, this CDR3 has 13 amino acids. Only CDR3 DNA remains: 39 bases, in frame from the first base. The data originate from a study of identical twins listed by TCRdb under 2016. Notes on the research overall: To test whether fetal clonotypes persist, this study deep-sequenced TCR alpha and beta repertoires from monozygotic twins, from unrelated adults of various ages, and from cord blood. To rule out contamination, replicate twin experiments were performed at different times with different library preparation protocols. Findings and caveats that apply to the study as a whole: Out-of-frame TCR alpha sharing in monozygotic twins was systematically underestimated by recombination models, whereas sharing between unrelated individuals was in agreement with the recombination models. In beta out-of-frame sequences, excess twin sharing was weaker, because having fewer shared sequences lowered the signal-to-noise ratio. Zero-insertion analyses could be partly confounded by invariant T cells such as MAIT and iNKT, although diverse VJ usage argued against such confounding for most clonotypes. Fewer insertions were carried by abundant cord blood beta clonotypes, a similar but weaker trend appeared in young adult naive repertoires, and no such trend appeared in memory repertoires. Because the same donors could not be followed over many years, conclusions were based on cross-sectional statistical analysis. Compared with coincidental sharing between unrelated individuals, out-of-frame TCR alpha sequences shared between twins had an excess of sequences with low generation probability.

Library preparation employed 5' RACE. Sequencing took place on an Illumina HiSeq 2000. A universal primer binding site was introduced by template switching, and a unique molecular identifier was present in the final cDNA, enabling accurate counting of TCR cDNA molecules. Specific primers in the conserved constant-segment region were used to synthesize first-strand cDNA for the TCR alpha and beta chains. Each cDNA library was double barcoded, with a SMART-Mk sample barcode plus Illumina barcodes, to control for contamination. TruSeq adapter sequences, together with Illumina sample barcodes, were added in two successive PCR steps. The TCR alpha and beta cDNA libraries were sequenced on the Illumina HiSeq platform using custom primers. As for the original processing: MiGEC processed the raw reads to extract unique molecular identifiers, while MiXCR was used to determine the CDR3 positions. For each individual, recombination models were inferred using an EM algorithm with the repgenHMM and IGoR tools. Shared clonotype analysis was performed with the tcR package in R, normalizing sharing by the product of cloneset sizes. To study raw recombination without the effects of thymic and clonal selection, out-of-frame nonproductive sequences were analyzed. TCRdb cleaned the public reads at Q25 with fastp, built clones with MiXCR and kept in-frame beta chains. Every entry covers one CDR3 protein and lists the most common genes and DNA from its rows. The V and J calls shown here were made by TCRdb, not taken from the authors' results. The sample has about 480,000 distinct CDR3 sequences on record, around 14% of them singletons. Over 0.5% of the sample is taken by the ten largest.

Only healthy Caucasian donors were included. Three pairs of female monozygotic twins, all aged about 18 to 30 years, made up the twin cohort. CD4+ and CD8+ T cell populations were isolated with positive isolation kits from Invitrogen. The same sample was also studied in work on yellow fever vaccine responses in identical twins. That second publication adds: According to the authors, the vaccine-induced T cell response in identical twins seemed to be partly convergent and partly specific to each individual. In identical twins, the study followed T cell clones that responded to the vaccine with precision.

The V and J segments used are TRBV6-1 and TRBJ2-1, with no reliable assignment of the D segment. Sequencing input: CD4+ T cells sorted from blood. This sequence was found in a woman between 18 and 30 years old in good health. For the CDR3, the sequence is CASSPRPNGEQFF. The DNA is TGTGCCAGCAGTCCCCGCCCTAACGGTGAGCAGTTCTTC.